A single sample is the source of the 16 T cell receptor delta chains below, sequenced in a study of γδ T cells in repeated Plasmodium falciparum infection. TCRdb re-processed the multiplex PCR reads via CATT. The table shows over 90,000 delta-chain clones, with 0.98% occurring only once. Flow sorting of PBMC yielded separate Vgamma9/Vdelta2+ and Vdelta2-negative gammadelta T cell populations for bulk repertoire analysis. The sequencing input was gamma-delta T cells from blood. The receptors originated from a pool of human donors (malaria-infected and uninfected, not separated).

The sample holds many counts of this clone. This likely stems from a read error, as it lies one base from a far larger clone. The sample has other DNA sequences that encode this CDR3 too. The J gene was not called, though the V gene is TRDV2; TRDD3 is taken as the D call from the table, unchecked against the DNA. Germline CDR1 is GEAIGNYY and CDR2 is EKD. CDR3 size: 18 residues. DNA for the CDR3: TGTGCCTGTGACCCCCTACTGGGGGATACAGGGTACACCGATAAGCTCATCTTT. Protein sequence: CACDPLLGDTGYTDKLIF.

This clone came up many times. A single base is all that separates this from a far larger clone, so a read error is likely. Distinct nucleotide sequences in the sample also encode this CDR3. The V and J genes are TRDV1 and TRDJ1; TRDD3 aligns across 9 bases. The CDR3 loop spans 19 amino acids. Germline values: CDR1 TSWWSYY, CDR2 QGS. The CDR3 nucleotides are TGTGCTCTGAACTCACTGCGGGGGGGGATACCCTCGTACACCGATAAGCTCATCTTT. Protein product: CALNSLRGGIPSYTDKLIF.

A word on this clone: A far larger clone differs by one base, so this is likely a read error. Other nucleotide sequences from this sample produce the same CDR3. CDR3 nucleotide sequence: TGTGCTCTTGGGGAACTGTTCGGGGGGCCAGTCTTGACTGCATACTGGGGGTTACCTTACACCGATAAACTCATCTTT. Residues: CALGELFGGPVLTAYWGLPYTDKLIF. The V and J genes are TRDV1 and TRDJ1, with TRDD3 identical over 8 bases. As TCRdb names no J gene, one was assigned here on the basis of a DNA match to germline. The trim removed 0 bases at V and 0 bases at J, leaving 33 bases unmatched. The length of the CDR3 is 26 residues. From germline, CDR1 is TSWWSYY and CDR2 QGS.

This clone showed up just a few times. The translation of this DNA and the TCRdb protein of a much larger clone differ at residue 10, probably owing to a read error; the protein shown here is translated from the DNA. The chain employs TRDV1 and TRDJ2; 11 nucleotides line up with TRDD3. TCRdb records no J gene; here it was assigned by comparing the DNA to germline. The CDR3 covers 26 residues. Germline lookup yields CDR1 TSWWSYY and CDR2 QGS. J was trimmed by 0 bases and V by 5 bases; bases with no gene match: 32. The CDR3 DNA reads as TGTGCTCTTGGGAACCCCGACTCGGATCGTCGATGGGGGATACGCGATATAAAAGCTTTGACAGCACAACTCTTCTTT. This gives the protein CALGNPDSDRRWGIRDIKALTAQLFF.

This clone occurred a few times. TCRdb assigns this DNA the protein of a much larger clone, which departs from its translation at residue 15; this likely reflects a read error, and the protein shown comes from translating the DNA. This sequence joins TRDV2 and TRDJ1; D may be TRDD3 (7 bases). Because TCRdb records no J gene, it was assigned here through a match of the DNA to germline. From germline, CDR1 is GEAIGNYY and CDR2 EKD. The ends were cut back, 2 bases at V and 7 bases at J, with 31 bases in the middle. This CDR3 comprises 19 residues. CDR3 sequence: CACDRLPRGIQNDDGKLIF. The CDR3 DNA reads as TGTGCCTGTGACAGACTTCCTCGCGGGATACAGAACGACGACGGTAAACTCATCTTT.

To note about this clone: A far larger clone differs by one base, so this is likely a read error. The same CDR3 can be traced to other DNA sequences in this sample. The chain joins TRDV1 to TRDJ1, with D perhaps TRDD2 (6 bases). Looked up from germline, CDR1 is TSWWSYY and CDR2 is QGS. The CDR3 loop spans 19 amino acids. In DNA, the CDR3 is TGTGCCCTTGGGGAATCCTACGTGGAATACGCTTGGTACACCGATAAACTCATCTTT. It translates to CALGESYVEYAWYTDKLIF.

Regarding this clone: The protein that TCRdb holds for this DNA derives from a much larger clone and differs from the translated DNA at residue 11, which likely indicates a read error; the protein shown here is translated from the DNA. The sample contains more than one DNA sequence encoding this CDR3. The chain carries TRDV1 and TRDJ1; 8 bases align to TRDD3. TCRdb offers no J gene call, so here the DNA was matched to germline to obtain one. CDR1 and CDR2 (germline): TSWWSYY, QGS. Trimming removed 4 bases from V and 4 bases from J; junction bases left unmatched: 20. This CDR3 has 19 amino acids. CDR3: CALGGFDNYVRGDIDKLIF. For the CDR3, the DNA is TGTGCTCTTGGGGGATTCGATAACTACGTACGGGGGGATATCGATAAACTCATCTTT.

To note about this clone: A read error likely explains this, since a far larger clone differs by one base. This sample includes further DNA sequences coding for the same CDR3. The chain carries TRDV2 and TRDJ2, with D possibly matching TRDD3 (6 bases). TCRdb does not report a J gene; here it was assigned by matching the DNA to germline references. The CDR3 totals 17 residues. Germline V gene data show CDR1 as GEAIGNYY and CDR2 as EKD. V was trimmed by 1 base and J by 3 bases, leaving 17 bases between them. The CDR3 spells CACDTVLGTNLTAQLFF. The CDR3 DNA follows: TGTGCCTGTGACACTGTACTGGGAACGAACCTGACAGCACAACTCTTCTTT.

As regards this clone: The protein given by TCRdb reflects a much larger clone and differs at residue 11 from this DNA's translation, likely from a read error; the protein shown is the DNA's translation. This chain connects TRDV1 to TRDJ1; 8 bases line up with TRDD3. TCRdb carries no J gene annotation; the J gene was assigned here by matching the DNA with germline. CDR1 and CDR2 (germline): TSWWSYY, QGS. The trim removed 2 bases at V and 0 bases at J, leaving 32 bases unmatched. This CDR3 has 25 residues. CDR3 bases: TGTGCTCTTGGGGAAGCGCCACCCCCGGCTCCCTACCCTTACTGGGGGCTGGAGTACACCGATAAACTCATCTTT. Encoded protein: CALGEAPPPAPYPYWGLEYTDKLIF.

This clone was seen ten or more times. V and J are TRDV1 and TRDJ1, with D perhaps matching TRDD3 (7 bases). TCRdb offers no J gene call, so here the DNA was matched to germline to obtain one. Trimming stripped 4 bases from V and 0 bases from J, with 39 bases between. This CDR3 comprises 24 residues. The germline CDR1 and CDR2 sequences are TSWWSYY and QGS. CDR3: CALGAHLPLIPRLLGGQNTDKLIF. For the CDR3, the DNA is TGTGCTCTTGGGGCCCACCTTCCGCTAATCCCACGACTCCTGGGGGGCCAAAACACCGATAAACTCATCTTT.

A note on this clone: This DNA translates differently at residue 14 from the TCRdb protein, which is that of a much larger clone; a read error is likely, and the protein shown is the DNA's own translation. The CDR3 sequence is CACDTPLGGGYPTGKLIF. The CDR3 DNA sequence: TGTGCCTGTGACACCCCTTTAGGTGGGGGATACCCCACCGGTAAACTCATCTTT. The chain carries TRDV2 and TRDJ1; TRDD3 agrees at 10 bases. Here the J gene was assigned by germline matching of the DNA, as TCRdb has none. This CDR3 is built from 18 residues. Germline V CDR1 and CDR2: GEAIGNYY, EKD.

For this clone: The protein given by TCRdb reflects a much larger clone and differs at residue 9 from this DNA's translation, likely from a read error; the protein shown is the DNA's translation. The chain combines TRDV1 with TRDJ1, with 8 bases matching TRDD3. J lost 2 bases, V lost 0 bases, and 35 bases had no gene match. Germline V CDR1 and CDR2: TSWWSYY, QGS. This CDR3 is built from 26 residues. The CDR3 DNA sequence: TGTGCTCTTGGGGAACTTCTTGGCCCTCCTACAACGGGGGTACTGGGGGTCACCTACCTGACCGATAAACTCATCTTT. This gives the protein CALGELLGPPTTGVLGVTYLTDKLIF.

This clone was recorded at least ten times. A far larger clone is only one base removed, so a read error is likely. At the DNA level, this CDR3 is encoded by other sequences in the same sample as well. This sequence joins TRDV1 and TRDJ1, with 11 nucleotides matching TRDD3. Germline V CDR1 and CDR2: TSWWSYY, QGS. This CDR3 is built from 15 residues. The CDR3 sequence is CALGELSLGDNKLIF. DNA for the CDR3: TGTGCCCTTGGGGAACTCTCACTGGGGGATAATAAACTCATCTTT.

Remarks on this clone: The amino acid sequence in TCRdb belongs to a much larger clone and departs from this DNA's translation at residue 12, likely a sequencing read error; the sequence shown is translated from the DNA. The rearrangement uses TRDV2 and TRDJ1, with 12 bases fitting TRDD3. As TCRdb names no J gene, one was assigned here on the basis of a DNA match to germline. CDR3 length: 18 residues. V gave up 3 bases and J gave up 0 bases; unmatched junction bases: 10. Germline-derived CDR1 and CDR2 are GEAIGNYY and EKD. The CDR3 sequence is CACDPLLGDTGNTDKLIF. CDR3 sequence (DNA): TGTGCCTGTGACCCCCTACTGGGGGATACAGGGAACACCGATAAACTCATCTTT.

In its sample, this clone was seen a few times. TCRdb shows a much larger clone's protein in place of this DNA's translation, and the two differ at residue 6, likely through a read error; the protein shown is translated from the DNA. The rearrangement links TRDV1 to TRDJ1; 7 nucleotides agree with TRDD3. The J gene, missing from TCRdb, was assigned here through DNA to germline matching. The V and J ends lost 4 bases and 4 bases, in that order; junction bases with no gene match: 21. The CDR3 loop spans 19 amino acids. Germline V lookup: CDR1 TSWWSYY, CDR2 QGS. The CDR3 coding sequence is TGTGCTCTTGGGGTACGAATTCCTGGGCGGGGGATGAGAAGCGATAAACTCATCTTT. The encoded protein is CALGVRIPGRGMRSDKLIF.

This clone appeared a few times. For this DNA, TCRdb reports the protein of a much larger clone, which diverges at residue 13, most likely from a read error; the protein presented here is translated directly from the DNA. The gene calls are TRDV2 and TRDJ1, with 9 nucleotides matching TRDD3. The J gene, left out of TCRdb, was set here by checking the DNA against germline. This CDR3 is 16 amino acids long. Germline CDR1 reads GEAIGNYY; CDR2 reads EKD. The CDR3 spells CACDTLGDEEADRLIF. In DNA, the CDR3 is TGTGCCTGTGACACCCTGGGGGATGAGGAAGCCGATAGACTCATCTTT.